These T cell receptor beta chains were read from a single sample in a study of cytomegalovirus exposure and HLA in healthy donors. Data came from immunoSEQ multiplex PCR; TCRdb stores just in-frame clones and leaves some out. This table holds some 150,000 clones, approximately 80% found once. Material for sequencing was PBMCs. All receptors derive from a young woman in good health and CMV-seronegative. CDR3s include the opening cysteine and the closing phenylalanine or tryptophan. A D gene is named only where the DNA matches it firmly. Size tells how often a clone was seen (once, few, many) or the class of an expanded clone, and some rows leave it out.

j_gene,abundance,d_gene,v_gene,CDR3aa,CDR3nt
TRBJ1-2,once,.,TRBV30,CAWSVVTGSSNYGYTF,TGTGCCTGGAGTGTAGTTACAGGGTCGAGTAACTATGGCTACACCTTC
TRBJ2-7,.,.,TRBV2,CASSELVVSYEQYF,TGTGCCAGCAGTGAGCTGGTAGTCTCCTACGAGCAGTACTTC
TRBJ2-6,.,TRBD1,TRBV19,CASSATGTGNPGANVLTF,TGTGCCAGTAGTGCCACCGGGACAGGAAACCCTGGGGCCAACGTCCTGACTTTC
TRBJ2-7,.,TRBD2,TRBV7-8,CASSPGLEAQYF,TGTGCCAGCAGCCCGGGACTAGAGGCGCAGTACTTC
TRBJ2-1,.,.,TRBV10-1,CASSESWTGEYNEQFF,TGCGCCAGCAGTGAGTCGTGGACGGGGGAGTACAATGAGCAGTTCTTC
TRBJ2-7,few,TRBD1,TRBV4-1,CASSPGQVTYEQYF,TGCGCCAGCAGCCCGGGACAGGTAACCTACGAGCAGTACTTC
TRBJ1-1,.,.,TRBV18,CASSPRDTEAFF,TGTGCCAGCTCACCCAGGGACACTGAAGCTTTCTTT
TRBJ2-1,.,TRBD2,TRBV4-3,CASSQDGGRHNEQFF,TGCGCCAGCAGCCAAGACGGCGGGAGGCACAATGAGCAGTTCTTC
TRBJ2-7,.,TRBD1,TRBV7-7,CASSLGTGVSYEQYF,TGTGCCAGCAGCTTAGGGACAGGGGTCTCCTACGAGCAGTACTTC
TRBJ2-1,few,TRBD1,TRBV9,CASSVDRGAYNEQFF,TGTGCCAGCAGCGTAGACAGGGGCGCCTACAATGAGCAGTTCTTC
TRBJ1-2,.,.,TRBV11-2,CASSRRTVPQGYGYTF,TGTGCCAGCAGCCGTCGAACGGTCCCACAGGGCTATGGCTACACCTTC
TRBJ2-4,.,.,TRBV4-3,CASSQGSTGLPAKNIQYF,TGCGCCAGCAGCCAGGGCTCGACAGGCCTCCCCGCCAAAAACATTCAGTACTTC
TRBJ1-4,.,.,TRBV7-9,CASSSPSSASNEKLFF,TGTGCCAGCAGCTCCCCAAGTAGTGCGTCTAATGAAAAACTGTTTTTT
TRBJ2-7,few,TRBD2,TRBV9,CASSVGSTSGRIEQYF,TGTGCCAGCAGCGTAGGGAGTACTAGCGGGAGGATCGAGCAGTACTTC
TRBJ2-5,.,TRBD1,TRBV11-2,CASSSPDRGLGTQYF,TGTGCCAGCAGCTCCCCTGACAGGGGGCTTGGGACCCAGTACTTC
TRBJ2-3,once,TRBD1,TRBV13,CASSLDREMPNIKF,TGTGCCAGCAGCTTGGACAGGGAAATGCCGAACATCAAATTT
TRBJ2-5,.,.,TRBV7-3,CASSQYQETQYF,TGTGCCAGCAGCCAGTACCAAGAGACCCAGTACTTC
TRBJ1-2,.,.,TRBV4-3,CASSHDMGAYGYTF,TGCGCCAGCAGCCATGACATGGGGGCATATGGCTACACCTTC
TRBJ1-4,.,TRBD1,TRBV28,CASKQGSEKLFF,TGTGCCAGCAAACAGGGGAGTGAAAAACTGTTTTTT
TRBJ1-2,.,TRBD1,TRBV28,CATDREKANYGYTF,TGTGCCACGGACAGGGAAAAAGCTAACTATGGCTACACCTTC
TRBJ2-7,.,TRBD1,TRBV25-1,CASSFVGQGYEQYF,TGTGCCAGCAGTTTTGTAGGACAGGGTTACGAGCAGTACTTC
TRBJ1-4,.,.,TRBV27,CASSLSGTSNEKLFF,TGTGCCAGCAGTTTAAGCGGGACCTCTAATGAAAAACTGTTTTTT
TRBJ2-7,.,TRBD2,TRBV6-1,CASSEYGTSSHEQYF,TGTGCCAGCAGTGAATACGGGACTAGCAGCCACGAGCAGTACTTC
TRBJ1-3,.,.,TRBV6-1,CASSTGRSGNTIYF,TGTGCCAGCAGCACAGGGCGCTCTGGAAACACCATATATTTT